Each of the 10 T cell receptor beta chains below was sequenced from the same sample in a study of patients and donors after allogeneic stem cell transplantation. A single record per CDR3 protein comes from TCRdb applying MiXCR to the RT-PCR reads. The sample yields 70,000 or so distinct CDR3 sequences, about 26% seen once. The sequencing input was blood, either unsorted or a sorted T cell fraction (not recorded which). The receptor set was obtained from a human donor who was either an allogeneic HSCT recipient or a stem cell or donor lymphocyte infusion donor (not recorded which). It is not recorded whose cells these are; they may come from a transplant donor.

This sequence joins TRBV11-2 and TRBJ1-2; D not certain. Deletions cut 6 bases from V and 7 bases from J, with 12 bases between. Germline CDR1 is SGHAT and CDR2 is FQNNGV. CDR3 length: 12 amino acids. In nucleotides, the CDR3 is TGTGCCAGCAGAGGCGGAGCTGGTGGCTACACCTTC. This encodes CASRGGAGGYTF. Looking up the rest from reference TRBV11-2 and TRBJ1-2 gives the full variable domain: EAGVAQSPRYKIIEKRQSVAFWCNPISGHATLYWYQQILGQGPKLLIQFQNNGVVDDSQLPKDRFSAERLKGVDSTLKIQPAKLEDSAVYLCASRGGAGGYTFGSGTRLTVV.

This clonotype was seen a few times. This rearrangement joins TRBV6-2 or TRBV6-3 to TRBJ1-5, with a possible D match to TRBD1 (5 bases). V was trimmed by 4 bases and J by 2 bases, leaving 18 bases between them. Germline assignment: CDR1 MNHEY and CDR2 SVGEGT. This CDR3 is built from 17 residues. CDR3 residues: CASSWDQTAAGNQPQHF. Written as DNA, the CDR3 is TGTGCCAGCAGTTGGGACCAGACAGCGGCAGGCAATCAGCCCCAGCATTTT.

This rearrangement joins TRBV9 to TRBJ2-7; no reliable D call. V gave up 1 base and J gave up 0 bases, with 5 bases separating them. The CDR3 length is 13 residues. Germline assignment: CDR1 SGDLS and CDR2 YYNGEE. CDR3 amino acids: CASSVHDSYEQYF. CDR3 sequence (DNA): TGTGCCAGCAGCGTACACGACTCCTACGAGCAGTACTTC.

The chain has TRBV5-1 and TRBJ2-5; a possible D gene is TRBD2 (5 bases). Germline CDR1 reads SGHRS; CDR2 reads YFSETQ. V was cut by 0 bases and J by 2 bases, with 14 bases left in between. The CDR3 is 16 amino acids. This chain's CDR3 is CASSLERRGLQETQYF. The CDR3 DNA is TGCGCCAGCAGCTTGGAGAGACGTGGACTTCAAGAGACCCAGTACTTC.

V usage is TRBV27 and J usage is TRBJ2-7; D is unresolved. V dropped 0 bases and J dropped 2 bases, with 5 bases sitting between them. The CDR3 length is 13 residues. Germline V CDR1 and CDR2: MNHEY, SMNVEV (reference sequence). CDR3 coding DNA: TGTGCCAGCAGTTTATCCGGTGCCTACGAGCAGTACTTC. It encodes CASSLSGAYEQYF.

This clonotype was observed a few times. The chain is built from TRBV5-1 and TRBJ1-4, with a weak D call TRBD1 (6 bases). The V end lost 5 bases, the J end lost 6 bases, and 17 bases lay between the germline ends. The CDR3 spans 15 residues. CDR1 and CDR2 (germline): SGHRS, YFSETQ. In DNA, the CDR3 is TGCGCCAGCAGGCGGGACACCGGGTGGGATGAAAAACTGTTTTTT. This sequence encodes CASRRDTGWDEKLFF.

V usage is TRBV9 and J usage is TRBJ2-1, with D perhaps matching TRBD1 (5 bases). V lost 1 base to trimming and J lost 6 bases, with 11 bases between them. CDR3 length equals 14 residues. Germline CDR1 is SGDLS and CDR2 is YYNGEE. The CDR3 reads CASSVQTASNEQFF. CDR3 coding DNA: TGTGCCAGCAGCGTACAGACAGCTTCCAATGAGCAGTTCTTC.

This clonotype has only a few counts. The chain combines TRBV5-5 with TRBJ1-1; D might be TRBD1 (5 bases). Germline V gene sequence: CDR1 SGHKS, CDR2 YYEKEE (reference sequence). Trimming removed 2 bases at V and 5 bases at J, with 16 bases between. This CDR3 region has 15 residues. For the CDR3, the DNA is TGTGCCAGCAGCTTTTCAGTCTCGGGGGTGACTGAAGCTTTCTTT. Translating it yields CASSFSVSGVTEAFF.

In this sample, this clonotype turned up once. The gene calls are TRBV12-3 or TRBV12-4 and TRBJ1-2, with D perhaps TRBD1 (5 bases). The germline V and J ends were trimmed by 5 bases and 4 bases, with 17 bases remaining between them. The CDR3 consists of 15 residues. The CDR3 protein is CASSLGEGQSYGYTF. CDR3 sequence (DNA): TGTGCCAGCAGTCTCGGCGAGGGGCAGAGCTATGGCTACACCTTC.

V usage is TRBV5-6 and J usage is TRBJ2-3; 10 positions match TRBD2. The germline gives CDR1 SGHDT, CDR2 YYEEEE. CDR3 length equals 15 residues. Losses at the gene ends were 4 bases for V and 1 base for J; bases not matched to a gene: 3. CDR3 DNA: TGTGCCAGCAGCCCCCTAGCGGGAGGCACAGATACGCAGTATTTT. It codes for CASSPLAGGTDTQYF.